Presented here are 21 T cell receptor beta chains from one specimen sequenced in a study of identifying expanded T cells in peripheral blood. The table came from immunoSEQ multiplex PCR; TCRdb's copy has only in-frame clones and leaves some out. The sample yields some 78,000 clones, roughly 84% seen once. The sample comprised blood. All receptors derive from a person between 18 and 75 years old in good health.

V usage is TRBV18 and J usage is TRBJ1-1; D is unclear. This CDR3 has 15 amino acids. Germline V gene lookup returns CDR1 KGHSH and CDR2 LQKENI. V was clipped by 3 bases and J by 1 base, with 12 bases between them. The CDR3 loop reads CASSPNSGKNTEAFF. In DNA form, the CDR3 reads TGTGCCAGCTCACCTAATTCAGGAAAGAACACTGAAGCTTTCTTT. Using reference TRBV18 and TRBJ1-1 for the parts outside the CDR3, the full variable domain is NAGVMQNPRHLVRRRGQEARLRCSPMKGHSHVYWYRQLPEEGLKFMVYLQKENIIDESGMPKERFSAEFPKEGPSILRIQQVVRGDSAAYFCASSPNSGKNTEAFFGQGTRLTVV.

This chain joins TRBV7-2 and TRBJ2-3; D remains ambiguous. With 1 base removed from V and 1 base from J, the gap between germline ends came to 12 bases. There are 16 residues in the CDR3. Germline-derived CDR1 and CDR2 are SGHTA and FQGNSA. The CDR3 nucleotides are TGTGCCAGCAGCTTAGAAGCGCCCCCCGGCACAGATACGCAGTATTTT. Its protein is CASSLEAPPGTDTQYF. Full variable domain (rest looked up from reference TRBV7-2 and TRBJ2-3): GAGVSQSPSNKVTEKGKDVELRCDPISGHTALYWYRQSLGQGLEFLIYFQGNSAPDKSGLPSDRFSAERTGGSVSTLTIQRTQQEDSAVYLCASSLEAPPGTDTQYFGPGTRLTVL.

The chain combines TRBV5-1 with TRBJ2-3; 9 nucleotides line up with TRBD1. Germline V gene lookup returns CDR1 SGHRS and CDR2 YFSETQ. The CDR3 is 15 residues long. Unmatched junction bases numbered 7, after V lost 3 bases and J lost 5 bases. The CDR3 nucleotides are TGCGCCAGCAGCTGGACGGGACAGGGTAGAGATACGCAGTATTTT. Translation: CASSWTGQGRDTQYF.

This clone was counted once. The rearrangement links TRBV7-8 to TRBJ2-1; 11 nucleotides match TRBD2. There are 16 residues in the CDR3. V dropped 6 bases and J dropped 4; count of bases not matched to a gene: 8. Germline V gene sequence: CDR1 SGHVS, CDR2 FQNEAQ. The CDR3 loop reads CASRPQGTSGYNEQFF. CDR3 nucleotide sequence: TGTGCCAGCAGACCTCAGGGGACTAGCGGATACAATGAGCAGTTCTTC.

The V and J genes are TRBV18 and TRBJ1-1, with D uncertain. In germline, CDR1 is KGHSH, CDR2 LQKENI. CDR3 length equals 12 residues. V lost 6 bases to trimming and J lost 7 bases, with 12 bases between them. This CDR3 is CASSPGLGEAFF. DNA of the CDR3: TGTGCCAGCTCTCCGGGGTTGGGTGAAGCTTTCTTT.

The V call is TRBV7-8, the J call TRBJ1-5; D not resolved. This CDR3 has 15 amino acids. Germline assignment: CDR1 SGHVS and CDR2 FQNEAQ. V was clipped by 1 base and J by 1 base, with 8 bases between them. The CDR3: CASSLEGESNQPQHF. As DNA, the CDR3 is TGTGCCAGCAGCTTAGAAGGTGAAAGCAATCAGCCCCAGCATTTT.

The chain couples TRBV7-9 to TRBJ2-3; D remains ambiguous. This CDR3 comprises 15 residues. Germline loops: CDR1 SEHNR, CDR2 FQNEAQ (reference sequence). V was clipped by 1 base and J by 2 bases, with 10 bases between them. CDR3 bases: TGTGCCAGCAGCTTAGATCGGGCAACCACAGATACGCAGTATTTT. Encoded protein: CASSLDRATTDTQYF.

CDR3 region: CASSVVGQMNTEAFF. The CDR3 DNA follows: TGTGCCAGCAGCGTAGTCGGGCAGATGAACACTGAAGCTTTCTTT. The J gene is TRBJ1-1, the V gene TRBV9, with no clear D. The CDR3 is made up of 15 amino acids. The V end was cut by 0 bases, the J end by 0 bases, with 9 bases between. CDR1 and CDR2 (germline): SGDLS, YYNGEE.

This clone came up once. The chain couples TRBV19 to TRBJ2-5; 7 bases agree with TRBD2. CDR1 is LNHDA, CDR2 SQIVND, per germline (reference sequence). This CDR3 region has 12 residues. The V and J ends lost 11 bases and 10 bases, in that order; junction bases with no gene match: 13. The CDR3 DNA sequence: TGTGCCCGCCGGAAGCGGGGAAGAGACCAGTACTTC. Its protein is CARRKRGRDQYF.

This rearrangement joins TRBV7-2 to TRBJ2-5, with TRBD2 matching 13 bases. The CDR3 contains 15 residues. After removal of 4 bases from V and 3 bases from J, the junction contained 2 bases not matched to a gene. Per the germline V gene, CDR1 is SGHTA and CDR2 is FQGNSA. This CDR3 is CASSSGLAGEETQYF. The CDR3, as DNA: TGTGCCAGCAGCTCCGGACTAGCGGGAGAAGAGACCCAGTACTTC. Complete variable domain (other parts from reference TRBV7-2 and TRBJ2-5): GAGVSQSPSNKVTEKGKDVELRCDPISGHTALYWYRQSLGQGLEFLIYFQGNSAPDKSGLPSDRFSAERTGGSVSTLTIQRTQQEDSAVYLCASSSGLAGEETQYFGPGTRLLVL.

The V gene is TRBV6-4, the J gene TRBJ2-7; D tentatively reads TRBD1 or TRBD2 (5 bases each). The V gene lost 9 bases and the J gene lost 2 bases, with 17 bases spanning the gap. Per the germline V gene, CDR1 is MRHNA and CDR2 is SNTAGT. This CDR3 is 14 amino acids long. The CDR3: CASTEGSSPYEQYF. CDR3 in DNA: TGTGCCAGTACCGAGGGGTCTAGTCCCTACGAGCAGTACTTC.

The chain has TRBV19 and TRBJ1-5, with 8 nucleotides matching TRBD1. Germline trimming cut 3 bases from V and 3 bases from J; bases unmatched to any gene: 4. This CDR3 contains 15 residues. Germline CDR1 reads LNHDA; CDR2 reads SQIVND (reference sequence). This CDR3 reads CASSITGGANQPQHF. The DNA of the CDR3 is TGTGCCAGTAGTATCACAGGGGGGGCCAATCAGCCCCAGCATTTT.

The chain joins TRBV28 to TRBJ2-1; D is unclear. V was cut by 5 bases and J by 0 bases, with 20 bases left in between. Looked up from germline, CDR1 is MDHEN and CDR2 is SYDVKM. The CDR3 runs to 18 residues. The CDR3 nucleotides are TGTGCCAGCAGTCCTCCGAGCCCCGGTCCCAGCTCCTACAATGAGCAGTTCTTC. It codes for CASSPPSPGPSSYNEQFF. Filled out from reference TRBV28 and TRBJ2-1, the complete variable domain reads DVKVTQSSRYLVKRTGEKVFLECVQDMDHENMFWYRQDPGLGLRLIYFSYDVKMKEKGDIPEGYSVSREKKERFSLILESASTNQTSMYLCASSPPSPGPSSYNEQFFGPGTRLTVL.

This chain joins TRBV5-4 and TRBJ2-7, with D perhaps matching TRBD2 (6 bases). Trimming took off 4 bases at V and 5 bases at J, with 13 bases between the two ends. CDR3 length equals 13 residues. CDR1 SGHNT and CDR2 YYREEE come from the germline V gene (reference sequence). CDR3 bases: TGTGCCAGCAGCCGCGGGACTTGGAACGAGCAGTACTTC. It encodes CASSRGTWNEQYF.

This chain links TRBV9 with TRBJ2-7, with TRBD1 matching 11 bases. The CDR3 length is 15 residues. Looked up from germline, CDR1 is SGDLS and CDR2 is YYNGEE. J lost 4 bases, V lost 0 bases, and 3 bases had no gene match. The CDR3 DNA sequence: TGTGCCAGCAGCGTAGAGGGGACAGGGGGATACGAGCAGTACTTC. The encoded protein is CASSVEGTGGYEQYF.

Comments on this clone: Compared with germline, one end of the junction differs, possibly owing to a read error. The chain employs TRBV5-1 and TRBJ2-7; D not resolved. The germline gives CDR1 SGHRS, CDR2 YFSETQ. The CDR3 has 13 residues. CDR3 bases: TGCGCCAGCAGCATGGACCTGTCCTACGGGCAGTACTTC. Translated, it gives CASSMDLSYGQYF.

The chain combines TRBV5-6 with TRBJ2-7; D is unclear. Trimming shortened V by 0 bases and J by 9 bases, and 7 bases separated the two germline ends. CDR1 SGHDT and CDR2 YYEEEE come from the germline V gene. This CDR3 spans 11 amino acids. CDR3 nucleotides: TGTGCCAGCAGCTTGGAGGGCCCGCAGTACTTC. Protein sequence: CASSLEGPQYF.

This chain links TRBV5-1 with TRBJ2-5; a possible D gene is TRBD2 (5 bases). Trimming cost V 4 bases and J 5 bases, with 15 bases left between them. Per the germline V gene, CDR1 is SGHRS and CDR2 is YFSETQ. This CDR3 has 14 amino acids. CDR3 nucleotide sequence: TGCGCCAGCAGCCACTCTAGGGAGATGGAGACCCAGTACTTC. Translation gives CASSHSREMETQYF.

V and J are TRBV9 and TRBJ2-1; the match to TRBD2 covers 9 bases. The CDR3 totals 15 residues. In germline, CDR1 is SGDLS, CDR2 YYNGEE. The J segment lost 8 bases and the V segment lost 4 bases, leaving 10 bases of the junction unmatched. CDR3 sequence: CASSPRVAGVYEQFF. The CDR3, as DNA: TGTGCCAGCAGCCCCCGGGTAGCGGGAGTCTATGAGCAGTTCTTC.

This clone was seen just once. The chain couples TRBV7-8 to TRBJ1-1; 8 bases match TRBD1. This CDR3 is built from 16 residues. Germline-derived CDR1 and CDR2 are SGHVS and FQNEAQ. Trimming removed 5 bases from V and 3 bases from J; junction bases left unmatched: 11. CDR3 loop: CASSAGTGVQYTEAFF. The CDR3 region has the DNA TGTGCCAGCAGCGCAGGGACAGGCGTTCAGTACACTGAAGCTTTCTTT.

The gene calls are TRBV13 and TRBJ2-5, with a weak D call TRBD1 (6 bases). The V gene lost 0 bases and the J gene lost 3 bases, with 8 bases spanning the gap. CDR1 and CDR2 (germline): PRHDT, FYEKMQ (reference sequence). The CDR3 runs to 14 residues. The CDR3 spells CASSLGTGEETQYF. The DNA of the CDR3 is TGTGCCAGCAGCTTAGGGACAGGAGAAGAGACCCAGTACTTC.